This T cell receptor (beta chain) is from a study of Graves' ophthalmopathy and Graves' hyperthyroidism. On the study more broadly: Peripheral blood was gathered at first diagnosis, ahead of any treatment whatsoever. Regarding the study as a whole: The model flagged ophthalmopathy progression at 65% to 71% sensitivity and 72% to 80% specificity.

This CDR3 has 14 amino acids. Germline loops: CDR1 GTSNPN, CDR2 SVGIG (reference sequence). Trimming removed 6 bases at V and 4 bases at J, with 15 bases between. This clonotype appeared many times. Its antigen remains unidentified. Enrolled hyperthyroidism patients had a new diagnosis, a duration under 2 months, and an age of 18 to 65. As the starting material, more than 7.5 ml of fresh peripheral blood yielded the PBMCs. The authors amplified TCR beta CDR3 regions from RNA transcripts. The library came from an HTBI-primed first-round RT-PCR and a second-round multiplex PCR. TCRdb re-analysed the multiplex PCR reads in MiXCR, keeping a single row per CDR3 protein. The sample contains fewer than 650,000 distinct CDR3 sequences, approximately 21% of which appear only once.

Sequenced input: peripheral blood. The genes are TRBV30 and TRBJ2-2, with TRBD2 as a possible D gene (5 bases). The TCR sequence derives from a woman aged 18 to 35 with stable Graves' hyperthyroidism. Some clones in this sample may be carry-over from other donors' samples. The CDR3 nucleotides are TGTGCCTGCATGTTGGGAAGCGGCACCGGGGAGCTGTTTTTT. This sequence encodes CACMLGSGTGELFF.